Reported below is one T cell receptor (beta chain). Within the sample, other DNA sequences also encode this same CDR3. CD8 cells regarded as naive lacked CD45RO, were positively chosen for CCR7, and omitted terminally differentiated effector memory CD45RA+ cells. This sample was taken from a study of shared clonotypes between healthy human individuals. The table came from immunoSEQ multiplex PCR; TCRdb's copy has only in-frame clones and leaves some out. This sample has about 2 million clones; about 94% occur once, and the top ten carry 0.95% to 1.5%. The ends were cut back, 0 bases at V and 2 bases at J, with 11 bases in the middle. The germline V gene has CDR1 MGHRA and CDR2 YSYEKL. CDR3 length: 16 amino acids.

The sequencing sample was made of naive CD8+ T cells sorted from blood. The TCR comes from a man between 18 and 35 years old in good health. This chain links TRBV4-1 with TRBJ1-5; D gene ambiguous. As DNA, the CDR3 is TGCGCCAGCAGCCAAGAGAGCGGTGGCGGCAATCAGCCCCAGCATTTT. Translated: CASSQESGGGNQPQHF.